The rows below give T cell receptor beta chains drawn from one sample of a study of T cell responses to AZD1222 COVID-19 vaccine. The method was immunoSEQ multiplex PCR; TCRdb's version includes in-frame clones alone and lacks a portion of them. Found here are 150,000 or so clones, 90% of them singletons; the top ten hold about 7%. Sequencing was performed on peripheral blood, taken on day 0 of AZD1222 vaccination. The receptors derive from an adult in good health. Both conserved end residues are part of each CDR3. Each record gives: CDR3 protein, clone size, D gene, V gene. A D gene is named only where the DNA matches it firmly. Rows give clone size only sometimes, using once, few, many, or a class for an expanded clone.

cdr3_aa: CASSIGGGLRTEAFF; clone_size: .; d_call: .; v_call: TRBV19
cdr3_aa: CASSLTGQDGYTF; clone_size: .; d_call: .; v_call: TRBV7-2
cdr3_aa: CASSYSPPDRVGETQYF; clone_size: .; d_call: TRBD1; v_call: TRBV5-1
cdr3_aa: CASSYSGDSGNTIYF; clone_size: once; d_call: .; v_call: TRBV6-5
cdr3_aa: CASRETGTRANTQYF; clone_size: .; d_call: TRBD2; v_call: TRBV5-1
cdr3_aa: CASSPRVLGVEQFF; clone_size: .; d_call: .; v_call: TRBV11-2
cdr3_aa: CASSSVAGGPADTQYF; clone_size: .; d_call: TRBD2; v_call: TRBV6-5
cdr3_aa: CASSLALRGIGSMNTEAFF; clone_size: once; d_call: .; v_call: TRBV11-2
cdr3_aa: CASSLEGTNQPQHF; clone_size: .; d_call: .; v_call: TRBV7-4
cdr3_aa: CASSRGQGFWTGYTF; clone_size: .; d_call: TRBD1; v_call: TRBV10-2
cdr3_aa: CASSTSRGSYNSPLHF; clone_size: .; d_call: .; v_call: TRBV13
cdr3_aa: CASSRQASGNTIYF; clone_size: .; d_call: .; v_call: TRBV6-5
cdr3_aa: CASSFPGGSGGTQYF; clone_size: .; d_call: TRBD2; v_call: TRBV7-8
cdr3_aa: CASSFLRDTQYF; clone_size: few; d_call: .; v_call: TRBV7-2
cdr3_aa: CASRDSSTNEKLFF; clone_size: .; d_call: .; v_call: TRBV5-1
cdr3_aa: CASSPGTGYGYTF; clone_size: .; d_call: TRBD1; v_call: TRBV6-5
cdr3_aa: CASSRTSGGPTSYEQYF; clone_size: .; d_call: TRBD2; v_call: TRBV27
cdr3_aa: CASSLALLEEVYF; clone_size: few; d_call: .; v_call: TRBV7-9
cdr3_aa: CASSTKGPDNEQFF; clone_size: .; d_call: .; v_call: TRBV5-4
cdr3_aa: CASSPLSLVLSYNEQFF; clone_size: .; d_call: .; v_call: TRBV5-1
cdr3_aa: CASSLITGGDNEKLFF; clone_size: .; d_call: TRBD1; v_call: TRBV27
cdr3_aa: CASSPIPTGVARTEAFF; clone_size: .; d_call: TRBD1; v_call: TRBV18
cdr3_aa: CASSVRGEGTQYF; clone_size: .; d_call: TRBD2; v_call: TRBV9
cdr3_aa: CASGLAGDRTLPPAFF; clone_size: once; d_call: TRBD1; v_call: TRBV12-5
cdr3_aa: CASSLGTAQQDTQYF; clone_size: .; d_call: .; v_call: TRBV11-2
cdr3_aa: CASSQDRPEGPYEQYF; clone_size: .; d_call: .; v_call: TRBV4-2
cdr3_aa: CASRGGLNTEAFF; clone_size: .; d_call: .; v_call: TRBV2
cdr3_aa: CASSLEYQPGGEKLFF; clone_size: .; d_call: .; v_call: TRBV5-5
cdr3_aa: CASSDTLGKNTEAFF; clone_size: .; d_call: .; v_call: TRBV10-1
cdr3_aa: CASSYSSQLYGYTF; clone_size: .; d_call: .; v_call: TRBV6-2/TRBV6-3
cdr3_aa: CASSLNSAGGGTDTQYF; clone_size: .; d_call: TRBD2; v_call: TRBV3-1/TRBV3-2
cdr3_aa: CASSQDQGGTGNYGYTF; clone_size: .; d_call: .; v_call: TRBV14
cdr3_aa: CASSESAGRGKETQYF; clone_size: .; d_call: .; v_call: TRBV10-2
cdr3_aa: CASKLDRGPSDNQPQHF; clone_size: .; d_call: TRBD1; v_call: TRBV28
cdr3_aa: CASSDGARPYNEQFF; clone_size: .; d_call: .; v_call: TRBV25-1
cdr3_aa: CSVEGPDGLGNEQFF; clone_size: .; d_call: .; v_call: TRBV29-1
cdr3_aa: CASSKEGEISYEQYF; clone_size: .; d_call: .; v_call: TRBV21-1
cdr3_aa: CASSPWDRDLHEQFF; clone_size: .; d_call: .; v_call: TRBV18
cdr3_aa: CASSQAGGRETQYF; clone_size: .; d_call: TRBD1; v_call: TRBV3-1/TRBV3-2
cdr3_aa: CASSWTSGYEQYF; clone_size: .; d_call: TRBD2; v_call: TRBV6-2/TRBV6-3
cdr3_aa: CASSQDASSGGADTQYF; clone_size: .; d_call: TRBD2; v_call: TRBV4-2
cdr3_aa: CASSFLETQYF; clone_size: .; d_call: .; v_call: TRBV5-6
cdr3_aa: CASSKTGYNEQFF; clone_size: .; d_call: TRBD1; v_call: TRBV5-1
cdr3_aa: CASSQEASGGAHTHEQYF; clone_size: .; d_call: TRBD2; v_call: TRBV4-3
cdr3_aa: CASSLRLAGESSYNEQFF; clone_size: .; d_call: TRBD2; v_call: TRBV7-9
cdr3_aa: CASSSRTGGNSPLHF; clone_size: .; d_call: TRBD1; v_call: TRBV7-2
cdr3_aa: CASGPQGADEKLFF; clone_size: .; d_call: TRBD1; v_call: TRBV12-5
cdr3_aa: CAISDDGRGINYGYTF; clone_size: .; d_call: .; v_call: TRBV10-3
cdr3_aa: CASSPLLETDSAFYGYTF; clone_size: once; d_call: .; v_call: TRBV7-9
cdr3_aa: CASSVGGRRTEAFF; clone_size: .; d_call: .; v_call: TRBV9
cdr3_aa: CASSSPPTGTNSNQPQHF; clone_size: .; d_call: .; v_call: TRBV7-2
cdr3_aa: CASSEEGSGNQPQHF; clone_size: .; d_call: .; v_call: TRBV2
cdr3_aa: CASSHIQGQGTEAFF; clone_size: .; d_call: TRBD1; v_call: TRBV4-1
cdr3_aa: CASSYGTYKETQYF; clone_size: .; d_call: .; v_call: TRBV7-2
cdr3_aa: CASSSLAGSYNEQFF; clone_size: once; d_call: TRBD2; v_call: TRBV7-6
cdr3_aa: CASRGQGRADSPLHF; clone_size: .; d_call: TRBD1; v_call: TRBV2
cdr3_aa: CAISESRGGPGELFF; clone_size: .; d_call: .; v_call: TRBV10-3
cdr3_aa: CASMAGTYEQYF; clone_size: once; d_call: .; v_call: TRBV6-5
cdr3_aa: CASRPSGGAREQFF; clone_size: .; d_call: TRBD2; v_call: TRBV19
cdr3_aa: CASSARLDYNSPLHF; clone_size: .; d_call: .; v_call: TRBV5-1